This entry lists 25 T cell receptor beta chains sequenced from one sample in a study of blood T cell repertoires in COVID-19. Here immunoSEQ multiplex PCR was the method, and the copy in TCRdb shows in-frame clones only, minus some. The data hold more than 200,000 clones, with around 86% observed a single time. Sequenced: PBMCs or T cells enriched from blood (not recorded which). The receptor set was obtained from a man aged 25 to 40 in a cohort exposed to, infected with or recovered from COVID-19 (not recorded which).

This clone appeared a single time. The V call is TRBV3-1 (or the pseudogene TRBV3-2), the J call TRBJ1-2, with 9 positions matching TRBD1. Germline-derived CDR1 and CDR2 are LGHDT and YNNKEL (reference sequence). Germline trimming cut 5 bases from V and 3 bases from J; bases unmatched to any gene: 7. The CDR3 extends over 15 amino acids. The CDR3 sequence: CASSFRDRVYYGYTF. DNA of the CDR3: TGTGCCAGCAGCTTCCGGGACAGGGTTTACTATGGCTACACCTTC.

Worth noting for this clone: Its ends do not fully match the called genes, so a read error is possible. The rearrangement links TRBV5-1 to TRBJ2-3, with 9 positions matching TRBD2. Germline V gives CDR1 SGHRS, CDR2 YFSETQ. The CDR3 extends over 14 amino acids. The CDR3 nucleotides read TGCGCCAGCAGCTTAGGGACTAGCAAAGATACGCAGTATTTT. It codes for CASSLGTSKDTQYF.

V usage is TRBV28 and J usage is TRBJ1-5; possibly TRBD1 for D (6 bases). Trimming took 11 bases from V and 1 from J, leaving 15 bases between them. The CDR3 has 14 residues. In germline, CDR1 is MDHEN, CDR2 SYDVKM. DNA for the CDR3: TGTGCCTCGGGGGGGCAGGGAAGCAATCAGCCCCAGCATTTT. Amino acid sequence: CASGGQGSNQPQHF.

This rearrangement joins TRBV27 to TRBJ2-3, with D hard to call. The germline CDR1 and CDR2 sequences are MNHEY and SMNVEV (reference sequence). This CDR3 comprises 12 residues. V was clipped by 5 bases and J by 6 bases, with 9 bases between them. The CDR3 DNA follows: TGTGCCAGCAGTCCCACTCCCGATACGCAGTATTTT. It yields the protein CASSPTPDTQYF.

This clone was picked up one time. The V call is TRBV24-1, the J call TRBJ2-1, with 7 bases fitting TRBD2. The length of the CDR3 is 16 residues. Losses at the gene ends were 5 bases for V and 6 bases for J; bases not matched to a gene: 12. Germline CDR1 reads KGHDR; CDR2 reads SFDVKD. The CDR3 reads CATSVSSGMRVNEQFF. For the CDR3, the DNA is TGTGCCACCAGTGTGTCTAGCGGTATGAGGGTCAATGAGCAGTTCTTC.

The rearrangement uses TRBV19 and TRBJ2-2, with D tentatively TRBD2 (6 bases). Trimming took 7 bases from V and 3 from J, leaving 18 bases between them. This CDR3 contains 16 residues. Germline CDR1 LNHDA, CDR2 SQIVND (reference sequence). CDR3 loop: CASITRGGFHTGELFF. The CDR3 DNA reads TGTGCCAGTATTACCCGTGGGGGGTTCCACACCGGGGAGCTGTTTTTT. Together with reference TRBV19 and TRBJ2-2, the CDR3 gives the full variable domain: DGGITQSPKYLFRKEGQNVTLSCEQNLNHDAMYWYRQDPGQGLRLIYYSQIVNDFQKGDIAEGYSVSREKKESFPLTVTSAQKNPTAFYLCASITRGGFHTGELFFGEGSRLTVL.

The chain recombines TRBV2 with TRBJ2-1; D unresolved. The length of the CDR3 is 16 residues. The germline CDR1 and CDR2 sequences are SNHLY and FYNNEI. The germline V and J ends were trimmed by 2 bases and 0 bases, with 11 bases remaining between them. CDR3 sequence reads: CASSESRFSSYNEQFF. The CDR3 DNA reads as TGTGCCAGCAGTGAATCTAGGTTTAGCTCCTACAATGAGCAGTTCTTC. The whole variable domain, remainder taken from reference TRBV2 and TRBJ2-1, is EPEVTQTPSHQVTQMGQEVILRCVPISNHLYFYWYRQILGQKVEFLVSFYNNEISEKSEIFDDQFSVERPDGSNFTLKIRSTKLEDSAMYFCASSESRFSSYNEQFFGPGTRLTVL.

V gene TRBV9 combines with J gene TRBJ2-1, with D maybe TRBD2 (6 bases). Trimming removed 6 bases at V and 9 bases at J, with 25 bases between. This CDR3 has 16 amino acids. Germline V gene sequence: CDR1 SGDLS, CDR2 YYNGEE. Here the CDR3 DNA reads TGTGCCAGCATCGGGCGGGCGGGGCGTCTCCCGGGTGAGCAGTTCTTC. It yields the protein CASIGRAGRLPGEQFF.

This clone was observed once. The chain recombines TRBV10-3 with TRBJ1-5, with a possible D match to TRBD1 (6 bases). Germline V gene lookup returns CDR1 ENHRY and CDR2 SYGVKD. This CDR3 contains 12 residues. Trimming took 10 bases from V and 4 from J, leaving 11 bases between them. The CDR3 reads CATGQGNQPQHF. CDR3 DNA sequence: TGTGCCACCGGGCAGGGGAATCAGCCCCAGCATTTT.

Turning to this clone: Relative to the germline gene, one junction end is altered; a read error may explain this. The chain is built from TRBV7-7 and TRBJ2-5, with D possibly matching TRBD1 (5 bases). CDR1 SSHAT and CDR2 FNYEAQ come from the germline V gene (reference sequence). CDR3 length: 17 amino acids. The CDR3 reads CASSRTPPSGLQETQYF. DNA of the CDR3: TGTGCTAGCAGCCGAACCCCACCTTCAGGGCTCCAAGAGACCCAGTACTTC.

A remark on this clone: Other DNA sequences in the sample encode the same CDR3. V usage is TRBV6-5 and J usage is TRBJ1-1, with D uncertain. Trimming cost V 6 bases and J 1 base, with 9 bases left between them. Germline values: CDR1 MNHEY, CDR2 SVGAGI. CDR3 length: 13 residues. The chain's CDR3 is CASSPSGNTEAFF. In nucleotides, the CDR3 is TGTGCCAGCAGCCCATCCGGGAACACTGAAGCTTTCTTT.

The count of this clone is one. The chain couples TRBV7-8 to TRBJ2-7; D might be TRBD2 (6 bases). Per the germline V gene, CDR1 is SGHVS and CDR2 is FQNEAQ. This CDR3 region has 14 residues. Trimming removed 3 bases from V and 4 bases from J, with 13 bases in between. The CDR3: CASSFRTGSYEQYF. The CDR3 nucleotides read TGTGCCAGCAGCTTTAGGACCGGGAGTTACGAGCAGTACTTC. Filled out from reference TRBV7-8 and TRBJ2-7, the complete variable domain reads GAGVSQSPRYKVAKRGQDVALRCDPISGHVSLFWYQQALGQGPEFLTYFQNEAQLDKSGLPSDRFFAERPEGSVSTLKIQRTQQEDSAVYLCASSFRTGSYEQYFGPGTRLTVT.

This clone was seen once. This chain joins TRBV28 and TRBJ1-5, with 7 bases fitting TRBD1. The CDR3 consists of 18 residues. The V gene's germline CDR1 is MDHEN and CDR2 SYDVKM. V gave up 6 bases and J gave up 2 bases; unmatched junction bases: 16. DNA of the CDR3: TGTGCCAGCAGATCGAGAAAATGGGGGCAGGGGGGCAATCAGCCCCAGCATTTT. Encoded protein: CASRSRKWGQGGNQPQHF.

Here the CDR3 DNA reads TGTGCCAGCAGCCCACAGGTCTATGGCTACACCTTC. It yields the protein CASSPQVYGYTF. The chain recombines TRBV12-3 or TRBV12-4 with TRBJ1-2, with D possibly matching TRBD1 (5 bases). Trimming cost V 6 bases and J 4 bases, with 9 bases left between them. The CDR3 consists of 12 residues.

The CDR3 loop is CASSSGTLLAGGDEQFF. Written as DNA, the CDR3 is TGTGCCAGCAGCTCCGGGACCCTGCTAGCGGGAGGCGATGAGCAGTTCTTC. The chain recombines TRBV7-9 with TRBJ2-1; 11 bases agree with TRBD2. The germline gives CDR1 SEHNR, CDR2 FQNEAQ (reference sequence). Trimming removed 4 bases from V and 8 bases from J; junction bases left unmatched: 13. CDR3 length equals 17 residues.

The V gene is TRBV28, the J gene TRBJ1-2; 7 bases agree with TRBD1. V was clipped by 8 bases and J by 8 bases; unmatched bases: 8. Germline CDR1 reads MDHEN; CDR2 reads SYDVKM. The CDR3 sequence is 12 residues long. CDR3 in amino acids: CASGNQGGGYTF. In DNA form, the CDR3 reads TGTGCCAGCGGCAATCAGGGGGGAGGCTACACCTTC.

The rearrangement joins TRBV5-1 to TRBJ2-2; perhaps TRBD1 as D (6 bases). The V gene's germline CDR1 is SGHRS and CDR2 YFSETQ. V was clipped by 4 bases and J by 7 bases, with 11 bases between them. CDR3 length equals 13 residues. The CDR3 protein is CASSLPDSGELFF. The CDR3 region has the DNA TGCGCCAGCAGCCTACCGGACAGCGGGGAGCTGTTTTTT.

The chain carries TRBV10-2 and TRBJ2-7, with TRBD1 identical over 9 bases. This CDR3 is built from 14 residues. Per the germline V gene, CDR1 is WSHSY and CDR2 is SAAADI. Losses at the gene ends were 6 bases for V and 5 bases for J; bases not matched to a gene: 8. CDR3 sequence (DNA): TGCGCCAGCAGGGAGGGACAGGGACCCCACGAGCAGTACTTC. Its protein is CASREGQGPHEQYF.

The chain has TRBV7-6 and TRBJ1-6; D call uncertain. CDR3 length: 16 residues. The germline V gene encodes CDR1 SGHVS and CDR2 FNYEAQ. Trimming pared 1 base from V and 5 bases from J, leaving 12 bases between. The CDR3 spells CASSLGGYSDNSPLHF. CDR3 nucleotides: TGTGCCAGCAGCTTAGGGGGATATAGCGATAATTCACCCCTCCACTTT.

CDR3 amino acids: CSALVAGTWHEQYF. CDR3 DNA sequence: TGCAGCGCACTTGTCGCAGGGACTTGGCACGAGCAGTACTTC. The rearrangement links TRBV29-1 to TRBJ2-7; TRBD2 might be the D (6 bases). CDR1 and CDR2 (germline): SQVTM, ANQGSEA. The CDR3 contains 14 residues. Trimming took off 7 bases at V and 5 bases at J, with 21 bases between the two ends.

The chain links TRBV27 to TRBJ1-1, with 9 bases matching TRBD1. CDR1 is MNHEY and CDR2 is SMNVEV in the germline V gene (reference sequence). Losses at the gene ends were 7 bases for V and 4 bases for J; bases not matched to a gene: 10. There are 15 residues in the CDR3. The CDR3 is CASKLRDRAATEAFF. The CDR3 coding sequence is TGTGCCAGCAAACTCCGGGACAGGGCTGCCACTGAAGCTTTCTTT.

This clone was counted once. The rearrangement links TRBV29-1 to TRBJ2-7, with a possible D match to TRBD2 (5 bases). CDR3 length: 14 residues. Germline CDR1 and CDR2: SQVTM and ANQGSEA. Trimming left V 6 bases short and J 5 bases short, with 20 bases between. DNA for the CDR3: TGCAGCGTCCAGGTCCGAGGGTCTGCGGACGAGCAGTACTTC. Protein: CSVQVRGSADEQYF.

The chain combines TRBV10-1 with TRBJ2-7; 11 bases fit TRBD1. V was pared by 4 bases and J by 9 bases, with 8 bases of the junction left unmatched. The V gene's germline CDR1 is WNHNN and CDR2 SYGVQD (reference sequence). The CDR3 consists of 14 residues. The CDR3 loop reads CASSAYGQGARQYF. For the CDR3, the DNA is TGCGCCAGCAGTGCGTACGGACAGGGGGCGCGGCAGTACTTC.

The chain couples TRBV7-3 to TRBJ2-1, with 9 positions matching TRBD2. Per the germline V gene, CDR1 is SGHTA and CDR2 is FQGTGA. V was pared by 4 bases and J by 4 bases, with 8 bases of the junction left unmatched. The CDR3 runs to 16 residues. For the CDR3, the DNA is TGTGCCAGCAGCTCTACCGGGACTAGCATTTACAATGAGCAGTTCTTC. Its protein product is CASSSTGTSIYNEQFF.

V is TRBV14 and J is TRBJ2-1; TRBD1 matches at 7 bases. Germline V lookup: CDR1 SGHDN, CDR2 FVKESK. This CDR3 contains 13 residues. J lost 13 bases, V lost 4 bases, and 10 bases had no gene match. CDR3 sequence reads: CASSLLGGQDQFF. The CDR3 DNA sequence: TGTGCCAGCAGCCTCCTGGGTGGACAGGATCAGTTCTTC.